This entry describes one T cell receptor beta chain. Its binding antigen is unknown. Base qualities are missing; no much larger clone stands one base away. The sample originates from a study of cytomegalovirus exposure and HLA in healthy donors (dated by TCRdb to the late 2010s). With respect to the entire study: An earlier analysis of approximately 590 of the donors reported 250 to 300 Gb of sequence data and 117 million unique TCR beta sequences from some 180 million T cells. Approximately 300 gigabases of sequencing data and roughly 80 million unique TCR sequences made up an early release that covered nearly 650 HLA-typed donors. Of the 300 to 500 genotyped donors, 75% to 85% were placed in the genetic ancestry cluster associated with self-reported Caucasian donors. The study aimed to test whether cataloging public T cell receptors could reveal signatures of past pathogen exposure. The study profiled the T cell repertoires of more than 500 subjects by immunosequencing and related them to cytomegalovirus serostatus. Besides the first cohort of 666 subjects, a separate validation cohort made up of roughly 120 different subjects was used. The study combined high-throughput TCR immunosequencing, statistical association of individual TCRs with disease status, and machine learning to predict cytomegalovirus infection status. To study patterns of TCR occurrence, a later analysis re-analyzed previously published TCR beta repertoires from under 750 donors and added high-resolution HLA genotyping. In the later analysis, no new phenotypic data were used to find candidate immune exposures; instead, reliance was placed on TCR beta sequences and their occurrence across donors. An earlier analysis of 587 of the donors used high-throughput TCR beta sequencing to judge whether each TCR beta V gene segment behaved as functional or pseudogenic. Alongside the repertoire data, information on donor age, sex, ethnicity and CMV serostatus was compiled. A later genetic analysis took genome-wide SNP genotypes for about 55% of the 666 donors and used that subset as a discovery cohort. All discovery cohort repertoires had been generated using a single sequencing platform. Both class I and class II loci were covered by HLA typing, at four-digit resolution. The number of typed donors differed by locus: about 620-640 for A, B, C, DRB1 and DQB1; approximately 520 for DQA1; some 590 for DPA1; and about 450 for DPB1. Roughly 5 DR-DQ haplotypes were handled as single units for association and clustering, since linkage in the cohort was strong. Among 300 to 500 genotyped donors of the cohort, an average of approximately 240,000 unique TCR beta nucleotide sequences was sequenced per donor, of which 15% to 20% were non-productive.

The cohort consisted of approximately 670 healthy bone marrow donors. At the time of sampling, every cohort member was nominally healthy, though immune exposures that went unrecorded were likely present. The donor tested CMV seronegative, placing the donor among the roughly 400 seronegative members of the cohort. A peripheral blood sample was provided by each donor, and peripheral blood mononuclear cells were used for TCR beta sequencing. Genomic DNA was extracted from the blood cell samples with the Qiagen DNeasy Blood Extraction Kit. Broader findings and caveats from the paper: The authors suggested that the approach could potentially be generalized to other disease states and immunological phenotypes. A later genetic analysis reported fewer N-insertions in productive TCRs among donors in an Asian-associated ancestry cluster than the roughly 620-donor mean. The sequencing pipeline was judged likely to have produced a cluster of highly shared sequence variants as a technical artifact. Because HLA typing was missing for some donors at each locus, association tests included only the typed subset. In this cohort, only TCR beta chains were sequenced, and detectable features were limited by the absence of alpha or paired-chain data. In vitro tests confirmed that three of the cytomegalovirus-associated TCR beta chains recognize cytomegalovirus antigens. In a later genetic analysis, a missense DCLRE1C variant was associated with V-gene and J-gene trimming of TCR beta chains, and the association was replicated in an independent cohort. Correlated functional status among segregating V segments might reflect linkage disequilibrium, but an unknown experimental factor could not be ruled out. A later analysis found that TCR association rates varied across HLA loci, with DRB1 alleles showing the most associated TCRs and HLA-C alleles the fewest. The study listed 150 to 200 TCR beta chains as associated with cytomegalovirus. Several of the top co-occurrence clusters appeared to be linked to parvovirus B19, influenza, CMV and Epstein-Barr virus, according to a later analysis. CMV serostatus was the only immune exposure information available for the cohort. In a later analysis, 16,951 TCR beta sequences were associated with specific HLA alleles at a false discovery rate of 0.05. Most TCR sequences were seen in very few donors, while some public TCRs were found in many individuals. Assigning TCR associations to individual alleles was difficult when HLA alleles, especially DR and DQ, strongly co-occurred. In a later analysis, HLA-associated TCR beta chains showed more clonal expansion and lower generation probabilities than non-associated chains that were equally common. Presence/absence analyses assumed roughly uniform sequencing depth across donors, an assumption that may not hold. Cytomegalovirus status was reported to be diagnosed by the classifier with high specificity and sensitivity in both the original and validation cohorts. Because counts were too low, roughly 17 rarely observed V segments, including chromosome 9 orphons, were left out of the earlier analysis of over 550 of the donors. Most CMV-associated TCR beta chains appeared to be HLA-restricted in a later analysis, and the HLA associations seemed to be driven largely by CMV exposure. An earlier analysis of some 590 of the donors showed that most TCR beta V segments appeared in productive rearrangements either about 90% or about 30% of the time, which broadly matched IMGT annotations. A further reported finding was that TCR beta sequences accurately predicted the HLA-A and HLA-B alleles for most subjects in the first cohort. Because the 87-base-pair reads could not distinguish some IMGT-functional V segments, including TRBV6-2 and TRBV6-3, those segments were excluded.

The library relied on the immunoSEQ multiplex PCR assay. A mixture of 60 forward primers for TCR Vbeta segments and 13 reverse primers for TCR Jbeta segments was used in the multiplex PCR. The CDR3 region of rearranged TCR beta genes was amplified from genomic DNA with a multiplex PCR assay. The amplified TCR beta libraries were sequenced on the Illumina HiSeq System as 87-base-pair reads. As for how the authors treated the data: In a later analysis, roughly 80 million unique TCR beta chains were counted across the roughly 700 repertoires, and roughly 11 million of these chains were shared by at least two donors. Raw reads were error-corrected and collapsed into unique sequences with a nearest-neighbor algorithm that merged closely related sequences to remove PCR and sequencing errors. CDR3 sequences were aligned to IMGT reference sequences to assign V, D and J gene segments. For a sequence to be retained, a match of at least six nucleotides was required to both a V gene segment and a J gene segment. Rearrangements were classified as productive when the CDR3 lacked stop codons and remained in frame with V and J, and all other rearrangements were classified as non-productive. Following IMGT convention, CDR3 was defined as the stretch from the second conserved V-encoded cysteine to the conserved J-encoded phenylalanine. The earlier analysis of 450 to 750 of the donors excluded any sequence lacking an unambiguous match to a single V gene segment. An earlier analysis of some 500 of the donors classified V segments as functional when productive rearrangements were above 56.7% and as segregating when the standard deviation between donors was above 5%. To diagnose cytomegalovirus status from the catalog of TCR beta chain sequences, a statistical classification framework was built. In a later analysis, V and J genes were assigned by comparing TCR nucleotide sequences against IMGT/GENE-DB human TR gene sequences. The TCRdist pipeline was used in a later analysis to assign CDR3 sequences and most-parsimonious VDJ recombination scenarios. In a later analysis, each TCR beta chain was defined by its CDR3 amino acid sequence together with its V-gene family, and reads without a unique V-gene family were excluded. In a later analysis, fewer than 600 highly shared, low-generation-probability nucleotide sequences were removed to address suspected cross-contamination and a sequencing artifact. For each public chain, a later analysis derived a clonal expansion index from normalized ranks of inferred template counts within each repertoire. Generation probabilities in a later analysis came from a VDJ recombination model fitted to out-of-frame rearrangements, and those results were checked against IGoR. A later analysis scored TCR-TCR, TCR-HLA and TCR-CMV co-occurrence with hypergeometric tests, applying a repertoire-size bias correction to TCR pairs. False discovery rates were estimated in a later analysis by permuting HLA or CMV assignments 20 times. In a later analysis, co-occurring TCRs were grouped using DBSCAN, with TCRdist sequence similarity added in when clustering inside HLA-allele-positive subsets. Co-occurrence clustering excluded repertoires with fewer than 30,000 or more than 120,000 public chains, plus five with anomalous nucleotide sharing. This is the immuneACCESS table as TCRdb keeps it, with only in-frame sequences that have V and J called. A part of the clones is gone; compared with another copy, unresolved V genes explain less than half, and the rest is unexplained. V, J and clone size are taken as reported in that table, and D and trimming were inferred from the DNA itself. The sample data list over 150,000 clones, and around 72% of these were observed just once. Over 1.2% of the sample is held by the ten biggest clonotypes.

The junction carries 12 bases between V and J, which are trimmed by 7 bases and 5 bases respectively. The CDR3 runs 12 amino acids, cysteine and phenylalanine included. The CDR3 DNA has 36 bases and is translated from base 1. Via the germline V gene, CDR1 is MDHEN and CDR2 SYDVKM. The sequencing input was PBMCs. The receptor chain draws on TRBV28 and TRBJ2-7, with an unclear D gene assignment. The receptor comes from a man aged 50 or older in good health and CMV-seronegative. Read as DNA, the sequence is TGTGCCAGCACCTATAGTCCCAACGAGCAGTACTTC. The resulting protein is CASTYSPNEQYF.